The next 23 T cell receptor beta chains were all read from a single sample in a study of shared clonotypes between healthy human individuals. Naive CD8 cells lacked CD45RO and underwent positive selection for CCR7, leaving out terminally differentiated effector memory CD45RA+ cells. Produced via immunoSEQ multiplex PCR; TCRdb's table is partial and in-frame only. The data show roughly 2.1 million clones, about 92% seen once. Input material: naive CD8+ T cells from PBMCs. Receptors were obtained from a man between 18 and 29 years old in good health. Some clones in this sample may be carry-over from other donors' samples.

V and J are TRBV4-3 and TRBJ1-2; TRBD1 might be the D (6 bases). This CDR3 comprises 15 residues. Deletions cut 5 bases from V and 2 bases from J, with 15 bases between. Germline loops: CDR1 LGHNA, CDR2 YSLEER. The CDR3 is CASSTGWTENYGYTF. The CDR3 nucleotides read TGCGCCAGCAGCACCGGGTGGACAGAAAACTATGGCTACACCTTC.

The gene calls are TRBV28 and TRBJ2-1; TRBD2 aligns across 13 bases. Germline V gene lookup returns CDR1 MDHEN and CDR2 SYDVKM. Trimming cost V 5 bases and J 7 bases; bases outside gene matches: 8. The CDR3 has 16 residues. CDR3 amino acids: CASSLSTSGRRNEQFF. DNA for the CDR3: TGTGCCAGCAGTCTTTCGACTAGCGGGAGGAGGAATGAGCAGTTCTTC.

The CDR3, as DNA: TGTGCCAGCAGCTTAGGGGCGGGGACCATCAATGAGCAGTTCTTC. Amino acids: CASSLGAGTINEQFF. The V call is TRBV13, the J call TRBJ2-1; D might be TRBD2 (6 bases). The CDR3 extends over 15 amino acids. Germline V gene sequence: CDR1 PRHDT, CDR2 FYEKMQ (reference sequence). Deletions cut 0 bases from V and 6 bases from J, with 12 bases between.

The chain combines TRBV5-4 with TRBJ2-3; 13 bases are a match to TRBD2. The germline CDR1 and CDR2 sequences are SGHNT and YYREEE (reference sequence). The CDR3 covers 16 residues. V was clipped by 4 bases and J by 3 bases; unmatched bases: 5. CDR3 DNA sequence: TGTGCCAGCAGCAGGACTAGCGGGAGTCGTACAGATACGCAGTATTTT. It yields the protein CASSRTSGSRTDTQYF.

This chain links TRBV9 with TRBJ1-2; 7 positions match TRBD1. This CDR3 spans 16 amino acids. With 1 base clipped from V and 8 bases from J, the junction kept 14 bases outside the gene matches. CDR1 is SGDLS, CDR2 YYNGEE, per germline. DNA for the CDR3: TGTGCCAGCAGCGTACCTCTTCAAGGGGGCGCGGGGGGCTACACCTTC. Residues: CASSVPLQGGAGGYTF.

The chain uses TRBV9 and TRBJ1-2; 7 nucleotides align to TRBD1. After removal of 2 bases from V and 7 bases from J, the junction contained 2 bases not matched to a gene. CDR1 and CDR2 from the germline V gene are SGDLS and YYNGEE. The CDR3 covers 12 residues. The CDR3: CASSVGQAGYTF. DNA of the CDR3: TGTGCCAGCAGCGTCGGACAGGCTGGCTACACCTTC.

V is TRBV6-1 and J is TRBJ2-5; D call uncertain. With the DNA end fitting TRBJ2-7 better, the J assignment may be wrong. This CDR3 spans 13 amino acids. The germline gives CDR1 MNHNS, CDR2 SASEGT. The CDR3 DNA reads as TGTGCCGCCCAGTGGACGCTTAGCTACGAGCAGTACTTC. Translated: CAAQWTLSYEQYF.

The chain couples TRBV5-1 to TRBJ2-7; 9 bases match TRBD1. V was clipped by 4 bases and J by 7 bases; unmatched bases: 12. The CDR3 is 15 amino acids. Germline CDR1 reads SGHRS; CDR2 reads YFSETQ. The CDR3 spells CASSPGTGTRWEQYF. As DNA, the CDR3 is TGCGCCAGCAGCCCTGGGACAGGGACGAGGTGGGAGCAGTACTTC.

This clone has a single count. The chain employs TRBV20-1 and TRBJ2-3; no clear D gene. Trimming left V 0 bases short and J 3 bases short, with 1 base between. The CDR3 is 11 residues long. Germline-derived CDR1 and CDR2 are DFQATT and SNEGSKA (reference sequence). The CDR3 here is CSARETDTQYF. The CDR3 DNA follows: TGCAGTGCTAGAGAGACAGATACGCAGTATTTT.

As for this clone: This specimen includes other DNA sequences encoding the same CDR3. The chain couples TRBV5-1 to TRBJ2-7; 9 bases line up with TRBD1. Germline V CDR1 and CDR2: SGHRS, YFSETQ. V lost 3 bases, J lost 1 base, and 5 bases stayed unmatched. This CDR3 is 15 amino acids long. The CDR3 protein is CASSSPGQGSYEQYF. The CDR3 DNA reads as TGCGCCAGCAGCTCTCCGGGACAGGGATCCTACGAGCAGTACTTC.

This chain connects TRBV30 to TRBJ2-3, with 14 nucleotides matching TRBD2. With V trimmed by 0 bases and J by 4 bases, 6 bases remained unmatched. Looked up from germline, CDR1 is GTSNPN and CDR2 is SVGIG (reference sequence). The CDR3 spans 17 residues. This chain's CDR3 is CAWSVRGLAGGSDTQYF. In DNA, the CDR3 is TGTGCCTGGAGTGTACGCGGACTAGCGGGAGGATCAGATACGCAGTATTTT.

This clone has only one observation. A read error may account for a junction end that differs from germline. The rearrangement joins TRBV4-3 to TRBJ1-2, with TRBD1 identical over 8 bases. Germline V gene data show CDR1 as LGHNA and CDR2 as YSLEER. The CDR3 contains 15 residues. The CDR3 loop reads CASSQDWRTGPTGDF. As DNA, the CDR3 is TGCGCCAGCAGCCAAGATTGGCGGACAGGCCCGACAGGGGACTTC.

The chain combines TRBV25-1 with TRBJ2-5; D uncertain. The CDR3 runs to 14 residues. The germline V gene has CDR1 MGHDK and CDR2 SYGVNS. V lost 1 base and J lost 2, with 8 bases in between. CDR3: CASSEFEAQETQYF. CDR3 bases: TGTGCCAGCAGTGAATTTGAGGCTCAAGAGACCCAGTACTTC.

The chain couples TRBV15 to TRBJ2-1, with unresolved D. The length of the CDR3 is 14 residues. V gave up 0 bases and J gave up 7 bases, with 10 bases separating them. Germline-derived CDR1 and CDR2 are LNHNV and YYDKDF (reference sequence). This chain's CDR3 is CATSRDRRANEQFF. The DNA of the CDR3 is TGTGCCACCAGCAGAGATCGCAGAGCGAATGAGCAGTTCTTC.

This chain links TRBV27 with TRBJ2-3; no firm D call. V lost 0 bases to trimming and J lost 4 bases, with 5 bases between them. This CDR3 contains 13 residues. The V gene's germline CDR1 is MNHEY and CDR2 SMNVEV (reference sequence). The CDR3 DNA reads as TGTGCCAGCAGTTTATCGTGGTCAGATACGCAGTATTTT. It encodes CASSLSWSDTQYF.

The chain combines TRBV7-9 with TRBJ1-5; D call uncertain. Germline V lookup: CDR1 SEHNR, CDR2 FQNEAQ (reference sequence). CDR3 length: 15 amino acids. Trimming shortened V by 2 bases and J by 2 bases, and 10 bases separated the two germline ends. CDR3 residues: CASSLSDLGNQPQHF. CDR3 coding DNA: TGTGCCAGCAGCTTAAGTGACCTCGGCAATCAGCCCCAGCATTTT. Based on the CDR3 plus reference TRBV7-9 and TRBJ1-5, the full variable domain is DTGVSQNPRHKITKRGQNVTFRCDPISEHNRLYWYRQTLGQGPEFLTYFQNEAQLEKSRLLSDRFSAERPKGSFSTLEIQRTEQGDSAMYLCASSLSDLGNQPQHFGDGTRLSIL.

The chain recombines TRBV7-8 with TRBJ2-1; D might be TRBD1 (5 bases). Germline CDR1 SGHVS, CDR2 FQNEAQ. The V end was cut by 0 bases, the J end by 7 bases, with 10 bases between. CDR3 length: 14 amino acids. Here the CDR3 reads CASSLAKGWNEQFF. The CDR3 DNA sequence: TGTGCCAGCAGCTTAGCGAAGGGGTGGAATGAGCAGTTCTTC.

The chain couples TRBV11-1 to TRBJ2-5, with 13 bases aligning to TRBD2. V shed 8 bases and J 0 bases; nucleotides not matched to a gene: 12. Germline CDR1 SGHAT, CDR2 FQDESV (reference sequence). The CDR3 contains 18 residues. CDR3 nucleotide sequence: TGTGCCAGCGGATCCCGCATGGGACTAGCGGGGAACCAAGAGACCCAGTACTTC. Translating it yields CASGSRMGLAGNQETQYF.

V usage is TRBV27 and J usage is TRBJ2-7; TRBD1 agrees at 11 bases. Per the germline V gene, CDR1 is MNHEY and CDR2 is SMNVEV (reference sequence). J gave up 3 bases and V 6 bases, and 4 bases lay outside the gene matches. CDR3 length: 14 residues. The CDR3 loop reads CASSGTGGLYEQYF. The CDR3, as DNA: TGTGCCAGCAGCGGGACAGGGGGTCTCTACGAGCAGTACTTC.

The genes are TRBV29-1 and TRBJ2-3; 8 bases agree with TRBD2. Trimming took 7 bases from V and 6 from J; bases not matched to a gene: 12. The CDR3 loop spans 14 amino acids. The V gene's germline CDR1 is SQVTM and CDR2 ANQGSEA. CDR3 sequence (DNA): TGCAGCGCGCGTGCCGGGACTAGAAAGGATACGCAGTATTTT. Its translation is CSARAGTRKDTQYF.

There are a few counts of this clone. This rearrangement joins TRBV28 to TRBJ1-5; D is uncertain. CDR3 length: 12 residues. V was clipped by 6 bases and J by 3 bases, with 6 bases between them. Per the germline V gene, CDR1 is MDHEN and CDR2 is SYDVKM. DNA for the CDR3: TGTGCCAGCAGGGCAATCAATCAGCCCCAGCATTTT. Translation: CASRAINQPQHF. The entire variable domain, with the rest obtained from reference TRBV28 and TRBJ1-5, is as follows: DVKVTQSSRYLVKRTGEKVFLECVQDMDHENMFWYRQDPGLGLRLIYFSYDVKMKEKGDIPEGYSVSREKKERFSLILESASTNQTSMYLCASRAINQPQHFGDGTRLSIL.

The chain has TRBV27 and TRBJ1-4, with TRBD1 as a possible D gene (5 bases). This CDR3 comprises 14 residues. Per germline, CDR1 MNHEY and CDR2 SMNVEV (reference sequence). The V and J ends lost 1 base and 8 bases respectively, with 11 bases between them. CDR3 residues: CASSLWAGVEKLFF. The CDR3 coding sequence is TGTGCCAGCAGTTTATGGGCGGGGGTCGAAAAACTGTTTTTT.

This clone was counted once. In the same sample, other DNA sequences code for this CDR3. The rearrangement links TRBV27 to TRBJ1-1, with a weak D call TRBD1 (5 bases). The V gene lost 3 bases and the J gene lost 1 base, with 9 bases spanning the gap. Germline V lookup: CDR1 MNHEY, CDR2 SMNVEV (reference sequence). This CDR3 region has 14 residues. The CDR3 nucleotides read TGTGCCAGCAGTTTTTGGGGGGGGAACACTGAAGCTTTCTTT. Protein product: CASSFWGGNTEAFF.